What follows are 5 T cell receptor beta chains derived from one specimen sequenced in a study of T cell responses to AZD1222 COVID-19 vaccine. TCRdb's table, derived via immunoSEQ multiplex PCR, lists solely in-frame clones and lacks some. This sample yields around 270,000 clones, of which 90% to 95% are seen a single time; around 0.57% belongs to the top ten. Sequences were derived from peripheral blood, sampled 28 days after the second AZD1222 dose. The receptors stem from an adult who received the AZD1222 COVID-19 vaccine.

The chain has TRBV2 and TRBJ1-6; D is possibly TRBD1 (5 bases). The length of the CDR3 is 15 residues. From germline, CDR1 is SNHLY and CDR2 FYNNEI. The germline V and J ends were trimmed by 1 base and 7 bases, with 11 bases remaining between them. The CDR3 nucleotides are TGTGCCAGCAGTGAAGAGGGGCAGGGAAATTCACCCCTCCACTTT. Residues: CASSEEGQGNSPLHF. The full variable domain, with the rest looked up from reference TRBV2 and TRBJ1-6, is EPEVTQTPSHQVTQMGQEVILRCVPISNHLYFYWYRQILGQKVEFLVSFYNNEISEKSEIFDDQFSVERPDGSNFTLKIRSTKLEDSAMYFCASSEEGQGNSPLHFGNGTRLTVT.

J is TRBJ2-7 and V is TRBV28; the D is unclear. Trimming removed 8 bases at V and 6 bases at J, with 8 bases between. CDR1 is MDHEN and CDR2 is SYDVKM in the germline V gene. This CDR3 is built from 10 residues. The CDR3 DNA sequence: TGTGCCAGCGGAGCGAGCGAGCAGTACTTC. Translation: CASGASEQYF.

This chain uses TRBV6-5 with TRBJ1-1, with D possibly TRBD1 on 5 matching bases. Germline assignment: CDR1 MNHEY and CDR2 SVGAGI. CDR3 length: 13 amino acids. The V end was cut by 7 bases, the J end by 4 bases, with 13 bases between. The CDR3 region has the DNA TGTGCCAGCAATAGTAACCAGGGCACTGAAGCTTTCTTT. Its protein product is CASNSNQGTEAFF.

The genes are TRBV18 and TRBJ2-5; 15 bases are a match to TRBD2. The germline CDR1 and CDR2 sequences are KGHSH and LQKENI. V dropped 0 bases and J dropped 1; count of bases not matched to a gene: 9. This CDR3 comprises 20 residues. Here the CDR3 reads CASSPPNPGGLAGGQETQYF. The DNA of the CDR3 is TGTGCCAGCTCACCACCAAATCCAGGGGGACTAGCGGGAGGCCAAGAGACCCAGTACTTC.

V gene TRBV9 combines with J gene TRBJ2-3; D may be TRBD1 (6 bases). Germline assignment: CDR1 SGDLS and CDR2 YYNGEE. The CDR3 loop spans 16 amino acids. Trimming took off 0 bases at V and 5 bases at J, with 16 bases between the two ends. CDR3 nucleotides: TGTGCCAGCAGCGTAGAGGGTCAGGGGTTTGGAGATACGCAGTATTTT. Its protein is CASSVEGQGFGDTQYF.